Listed here are 26 T cell receptor beta chains from one sample, sequenced in a study of blood T cells in healthy people across ages. A second PCR, run for 7 to 11 cycles, used a sample-barcoded 5' primer plus a J-beta primer mix. TCRdb redid the calling of the 5' RACE reads with MiXCR, one entry per CDR3 protein. The table lists around 940,000 distinct CDR3 sequences, roughly 47% of them singletons. Sequencing was performed on blood. Source of these receptors: a woman aged 55-70 years in good health.

In its sample, this clonotype was seen a few times. V usage is TRBV7-2 and J usage is TRBJ2-3; TRBD2 matches at 9 bases. CDR3 length: 15 amino acids. With V trimmed by 3 bases and J by 4 bases, 5 bases remained unmatched. The V gene's germline CDR1 is SGHTA and CDR2 FQGNSA. CDR3 amino acids: CASSLIAGVSDTQYF. CDR3 nucleotides: TGTGCCAGCAGCTTGATAGCGGGAGTATCAGATACGCAGTATTTT.

The chain has TRBV11-2 and TRBJ2-7, with D perhaps TRBD2 (5 bases). The length of the CDR3 is 16 residues. V lost 5 bases and J lost 4, with 21 bases in between. Germline values: CDR1 SGHAT, CDR2 FQNNGV. CDR3 residues: CASSDGVISGRYEQYF. As DNA, the CDR3 is TGTGCCAGCAGCGACGGGGTGATAAGCGGAAGGTACGAGCAGTACTTC.

Ten or more counts support this clonotype. This chain connects TRBV10-3 to TRBJ2-7; 7 positions agree with TRBD2. Germline values: CDR1 ENHRY, CDR2 SYGVKD. The CDR3 runs 14 residues. V shed 10 bases, J shed 4 bases, and the junction held 13 bases outside the gene matches. The CDR3 spells CATKRDGDFYEQYF. The DNA for the CDR3 is TGTGCCACCAAGCGGGATGGGGATTTTTACGAGCAGTACTTC.

The CDR3 nucleotides read TGTGCCAGCAGTCCCGGGGCCGAGCGGCCCCAGCATTTT. It yields the protein CASSPGAERPQHF. This chain links TRBV28 with TRBJ1-5, with D possibly TRBD1 on 5 matching bases. CDR3 size: 13 residues. Per the germline V gene, CDR1 is MDHEN and CDR2 is SYDVKM. V was pared by 5 bases and J by 9 bases, with 14 bases between.

For this clonotype: The junction differs from germline at one of its ends, possibly a read error. V gene TRBV20-1 combines with J gene TRBJ1-1; D may be TRBD1 (6 bases). The CDR3 spans 15 residues. Germline V gene data show CDR1 as DFQATT and CDR2 as SNEGSKA (reference sequence). CDR3 protein: CSAPARGGIRTGAFF. In DNA, the CDR3 is TGCAGTGCTCCGGCCAGAGGGGGTATTCGGACTGGAGCTTTCTTT.

Details on this clonotype: A single base separates this from a much larger clone, so it may be a read error. V is TRBV20-1 and J is TRBJ2-1; 12 positions agree with TRBD2. J was trimmed by 7 bases and V by 1 base; bases with no gene match: 8. CDR3 size: 16 residues. In germline, CDR1 is DFQATT, CDR2 SNEGSKA (reference sequence). CDR3 amino acids: CSARGPRLAGVNEQFF. CDR3 bases: TGCAGTGCTAGAGGCCCGAGACTAGCGGGAGTGAATGAGCAGTTCTTC.

The rearrangement joins TRBV6-2 or TRBV6-3 to TRBJ2-3; D remains unclear. Germline loops: CDR1 MNHEY, CDR2 SVGEGT. The CDR3 has 12 residues. The ends were cut back, 2 bases at V and 3 bases at J, with 3 bases in the middle. Written as DNA, the CDR3 is TGTGCCAGCAGTTACGTGACAGATACGCAGTATTTT. This sequence encodes CASSYVTDTQYF.

This clonotype was recorded only once. The chain carries TRBV20-1 and TRBJ2-1; D assignment may be TRBD1 or TRBD2 (5 bases each). CDR3 length: 14 residues. Per germline, CDR1 DFQATT and CDR2 SNEGSKA (reference sequence). V lost 3 bases to trimming and J lost 0 bases, with 9 bases between them. CDR3 amino acids: CSASEGSSYNEQFF. CDR3 bases: TGCAGTGCTAGTGAGGGGTCCTCCTACAATGAGCAGTTCTTC.

The chain employs TRBV27 and TRBJ2-3, with D perhaps matching TRBD2 (5 bases). Germline V gives CDR1 MNHEY, CDR2 SMNVEV (reference sequence). V lost 0 bases, J lost 6 bases, and 13 bases lay in between. The CDR3 runs to 15 residues. The CDR3 reads CASSLSSAAGDTQYF. DNA of the CDR3: TGTGCCAGCAGTTTATCATCAGCGGCCGGGGATACGCAGTATTTT.

A note on this clonotype: Possible read error: a much larger clone is one base away. V is TRBV10-3 and J is TRBJ2-1, with 14 bases matching TRBD2. Germline assignment: CDR1 ENHRY and CDR2 SYGVKD. The junction had 7 bases not matched to a gene; V was cut back by 5 bases and J by 7 bases. CDR3 length: 16 residues. The CDR3 sequence is CAISKGTSGSGNEQFF. CDR3 DNA: TGTGCCATCAGTAAGGGGACTAGCGGGAGCGGGAATGAGCAGTTCTTC.

This chain uses TRBV6-6 with TRBJ1-6; no clear D. V shed 0 bases and J shed 7 bases, with 10 bases lying between them. Germline CDR1 is MNHNY and CDR2 is SVGAGI (reference sequence). The length of the CDR3 is 15 residues. The CDR3 loop reads CASSYSLSENSPLHF. The CDR3 nucleotides read TGTGCCAGCAGTTACTCGCTGTCAGAAAATTCACCCCTCCACTTT.

There are a few counts of this clonotype. V is TRBV10-3 and J is TRBJ1-4; 7 bases map to TRBD1. The V gene's germline CDR1 is ENHRY and CDR2 SYGVKD. Trimming took 6 bases from V and 5 from J; bases not matched to a gene: 6. The CDR3 is made up of 14 amino acids. This CDR3 is CAISARGGNEKLFF. The CDR3, as DNA: TGTGCCATCAGCGCCAGGGGGGGGAATGAAAAACTGTTTTTT.

CDR3 nucleotide sequence: TGTGCCAGCAGCCCCGACAGACTAGCGGGCCTCGAGCAGTTCTTC. It encodes CASSPDRLAGLEQFF. The rearrangement uses TRBV7-2 and TRBJ2-1, with TRBD2 matching over 10 bases. Germline V gene sequence: CDR1 SGHTA, CDR2 FQGNSA. The CDR3 contains 15 residues. J was trimmed by 10 bases and V by 5 bases; bases with no gene match: 11.

V and J are TRBV20-1 and TRBJ2-7, with TRBD2 identical over 7 bases. Germline assignment: CDR1 DFQATT and CDR2 SNEGSKA (reference sequence). Trimming removed 6 bases from V and 1 base from J; junction bases left unmatched: 9. The CDR3 consists of 14 residues. CDR3 sequence reads: CSATTSEISYEQYF. DNA for the CDR3: TGCAGTGCCACCACTAGCGAGATTTCCTACGAGCAGTACTTC.

This chain connects TRBV28 to TRBJ2-5; 10 bases match TRBD2. V lost 3 bases, J lost 4 bases, and 8 bases stayed unmatched. Germline V gene data show CDR1 as MDHEN and CDR2 as SYDVKM. The CDR3 is 16 amino acids. CDR3 loop: CASSFNELAGRETQYF. The CDR3 DNA is TGTGCCAGCAGTTTTAACGAACTAGCGGGACGAGAGACCCAGTACTTC.

CDR3 coding DNA: TGTGCCAGCAGGGTACAGGGGGGAGGAGAGACCCAGTACTTC. This translates into CASRVQGGGETQYF. The chain carries TRBV2 and TRBJ2-5, with 8 bases aligning to TRBD1. The CDR3 consists of 14 residues. V trimming: 6 bases; J trimming: 4 bases; junction bases outside the gene matches: 7. CDR1 is SNHLY, CDR2 FYNNEI, per germline.

This chain links TRBV28 with TRBJ1-2; maybe TRBD1 (5 bases). Germline loops: CDR1 MDHEN, CDR2 SYDVKM. The CDR3 extends over 12 amino acids. The V end was cut by 5 bases, the J end by 7 bases, with 11 bases between. This CDR3 is CASSLMGGGYTF. CDR3 DNA sequence: TGTGCCAGCAGTCTTATGGGGGGTGGCTACACCTTC.

A few counts support this clonotype. This chain links TRBV6-5 with TRBJ1-1; D might be TRBD1 (5 bases). In germline, CDR1 is MNHEY, CDR2 SVGAGI. V dropped 10 bases and J dropped 5 bases, with 11 bases sitting between them. CDR3 length: 11 residues. The CDR3 DNA sequence: TGTGCCACCTGGGGGTTAACTGAAGCTTTCTTT. Translated: CATWGLTEAFF.

The chain couples TRBV4-3 to TRBJ2-7; 8 bases match TRBD1. The better agreement between TRBJ2-5 and the DNA end casts doubt on the J call. Germline values: CDR1 LGHNA, CDR2 YSLEER. The CDR3 spans 16 residues. CDR3 amino acids: CASSQGTGNIQETQYF. The CDR3 nucleotides are TGCGCCAGCAGCCAAGGGACAGGGAATATACAAGAGACCCAGTACTTC.

CDR3 in DNA: TGTGCCAGCGGGGCCCACAATGAGCAGTTCTTC. Encoded protein: CASGAHNEQFF. The V and J genes are TRBV12-3 or TRBV12-4 and TRBJ2-1, with a tentative D call TRBD1 (5 bases). This CDR3 has 11 amino acids. V lost 8 bases and J 5 bases, leaving 7 bases between the germline ends.

The chain joins TRBV16 to TRBJ1-4; D unclear. V was clipped by 3 bases and J by 7 bases, with 3 bases between them. The germline V gene encodes CDR1 KGHSY and CDR2 FQNENV. This CDR3 is built from 11 residues. CDR3 nucleotides: TGTGCCAGCAGCCACGGTGAAAAACTGTTTTTT. This encodes CASSHGEKLFF.

This clonotype was counted ten times or more. The rearrangement links TRBV10-3 to TRBJ2-7; either TRBD1 or TRBD2 may supply D (5 bases each). CDR1 and CDR2 (germline): ENHRY, SYGVKD. This CDR3 has 15 amino acids. Trimming shortened V by 2 bases and J by 5 bases, and 16 bases separated the two germline ends. The CDR3 loop reads CAISEGQGKTNEQYF. The DNA of the CDR3 is TGTGCCATCAGTGAGGGGCAGGGCAAGACTAACGAGCAGTACTTC.

This clonotype has more than one count but fewer than ten. V and J are TRBV7-3 and TRBJ2-1, with TRBD1 matching over 7 bases. Germline assignment: CDR1 SGHTA and CDR2 FQGTGA. CDR3 size: 15 residues. V was clipped by 1 base and J by 8 bases; unmatched bases: 8. CDR3 protein: CASSLSTGEIDEQFF. The CDR3 DNA reads as TGTGCCAGCAGCTTAAGTACAGGGGAGATCGATGAGCAGTTCTTC.

The chain has TRBV20-1 and TRBJ2-7, with 15 bases identical to TRBD2. The length of the CDR3 is 16 residues. Germline V lookup: CDR1 DFQATT, CDR2 SNEGSKA (reference sequence). Germline trimming cut 5 bases from V and 4 bases from J; bases unmatched to any gene: 9. CDR3 loop: CSAPGLAGGTWYEQYF. The CDR3 DNA reads TGCAGTGCTCCCGGACTAGCGGGAGGGACTTGGTACGAGCAGTACTTC.

This clonotype was seen a handful of times. This chain links TRBV28 with TRBJ2-7, with a weak D call TRBD1 (5 bases). Per germline, CDR1 MDHEN and CDR2 SYDVKM. V shed 10 bases and J shed 0 bases, with 22 bases lying between them. This CDR3 contains 16 residues. In DNA form, the CDR3 reads TGTGCCACCGAACCCATGAGTGACAGCATCTCCTACGAGCAGTACTTC. It codes for CATEPMSDSISYEQYF.

The chain uses TRBV12-3 or TRBV12-4 and TRBJ2-4; D unresolved. V was pared by 3 bases and J by 2 bases, with 8 bases between. The CDR3 runs 14 residues. CDR3 sequence reads: CASSLSRSKNIQYF. CDR3 coding DNA: TGTGCCAGCAGTTTGTCCAGGTCCAAAAACATTCAGTACTTC.